Following are 30 T cell receptor beta chains from one sample sequenced in a study of lymphopenia after photon versus proton radiotherapy. Libraries were prepared by immunoSEQ multiplex PCR; TCRdb keeps only in-frame clonotypes and omits some of them. The sample yields around 55,000 clones, around 84% seen once. Material: peripheral blood, obtained from a patient treated with proton-based radiotherapy. The source of these receptors is a man between 60 and 70 years old with pancreatic cancer.

This CDR3 is CASSFRTSGKSGEQFF. In DNA, the CDR3 is TGTGCCAGCAGCTTCCGGACTAGCGGGAAGTCGGGAGAGCAGTTCTTC. The chain carries TRBV7-2 and TRBJ2-1; 12 bases align to TRBD2. In germline, CDR1 is SGHTA, CDR2 FQGNSA. J lost 10 bases, V lost 3 bases, and 10 bases had no gene match. The CDR3 is 16 amino acids.

This clone was detected once. The genes are TRBV5-1 and TRBJ2-2; 9 bases line up with TRBD1. Germline CDR1 SGHRS, CDR2 YFSETQ. Losses at the gene ends were 4 bases for V and 5 bases for J; bases not matched to a gene: 0. This CDR3 spans 13 amino acids. CDR3: CASSGTGTGELFF. The CDR3 bases are TGCGCCAGCAGCGGGACAGGGACCGGGGAGCTGTTTTTT.

CDR3 sequence reads: CSVDGRGRAVNEQFF. For the CDR3, the DNA is TGCAGCGTTGATGGCCGGGGCAGGGCGGTCAATGAGCAGTTCTTC. The gene calls are TRBV29-1 and TRBJ2-1; D may be TRBD1 or TRBD2 (5 bases each). Looked up from germline, CDR1 is SQVTM and CDR2 is ANQGSEA. V lost 3 bases and J 6 bases, leaving 18 bases between the germline ends. This CDR3 is built from 15 residues.

The V gene is TRBV5-8, the J gene TRBJ2-3, with a weak D call TRBD1 (6 bases). Trimming cost V 4 bases and J 2 bases, with 11 bases left between them. The length of the CDR3 is 14 residues. Germline values: CDR1 SGHTS, CDR2 YDEGEE. The CDR3 spells CASSITGYTDTQYF. The CDR3 DNA reads as TGTGCCAGCAGCATTACAGGGTACACAGATACGCAGTATTTT.

The rearrangement joins TRBV5-1 to TRBJ2-5, with TRBD2 matching 8 bases. V shed 4 bases and J 2 bases; nucleotides not matched to a gene: 10. The CDR3 is 16 residues long. In germline, CDR1 is SGHRS, CDR2 YFSETQ. In nucleotides, the CDR3 is TGCGCCAGCAGCCTACGTGTAGCGGGGTTTCAAGAGACCCAGTACTTC. It is translated as CASSLRVAGFQETQYF. Looking up the rest from reference TRBV5-1 and TRBJ2-5 gives the full variable domain: KAGVTQTPRYLIKTRGQQVTLSCSPISGHRSVSWYQQTPGQGLQFLFEYFSETQRNKGNFPGRFSGRQFSNSRSEMNVSTLELGDSALYLCASSLRVAGFQETQYFGPGTRLLVL.

As regards this clone: The same CDR3 also results from other DNA sequences found in this sample. The chain combines TRBV5-1 with TRBJ2-6; D remains ambiguous. The V and J ends lost 3 bases and 6 bases respectively, with 10 bases between them. Germline CDR1 and CDR2: SGHRS and YFSETQ. The CDR3 covers 14 residues. In DNA, the CDR3 is TGCGCCAGCAGCTCAGACACGGCGGCCAACGTCCTGACTTTC. Amino acids: CASSSDTAANVLTF.

The rearrangement links TRBV7-9 to TRBJ2-7, with 8 bases matching TRBD1. The CDR3 spans 16 residues. After removal of 3 bases from V and 3 bases from J, the junction contained 10 bases not matched to a gene. Germline-derived CDR1 and CDR2 are SEHNR and FQNEAQ (reference sequence). This chain's CDR3 is CASSLGQALIHYEQYF. CDR3 in DNA: TGTGCCAGCAGCTTGGGACAGGCCCTAATCCACTACGAGCAGTACTTC.

The V gene is TRBV19, the J gene TRBJ2-7; D is uncertain. Deletions cut 3 bases from V and 2 bases from J, with 11 bases between. Germline loops: CDR1 LNHDA, CDR2 SQIVND (reference sequence). This CDR3 has 14 residues. CDR3 sequence: CASSISSGPYEQYF. The CDR3 DNA sequence: TGTGCCAGTAGTATCTCTTCCGGACCCTACGAGCAGTACTTC.

The V and J genes are TRBV7-9 and TRBJ2-6; tentative D call: TRBD2 (5 bases). The CDR3 covers 16 residues. V gave up 5 bases and J gave up 3 bases, with 14 bases separating them. In germline, CDR1 is SEHNR, CDR2 FQNEAQ (reference sequence). CDR3: CASSPVKGSGANVLTF. CDR3 sequence (DNA): TGTGCCAGCAGCCCCGTTAAAGGGAGTGGGGCCAACGTCCTGACTTTC. The whole variable domain, filled in from reference TRBV7-9 and TRBJ2-6, reads DTGVSQNPRHKITKRGQNVTFRCDPISEHNRLYWYRQTLGQGPEFLTYFQNEAQLEKSRLLSDRFSAERPKGSFSTLEIQRTEQGDSAMYLCASSPVKGSGANVLTFGAGSRLTVL.

The chain employs TRBV7-2 and TRBJ2-5; 7 positions agree with TRBD1. Germline V gene lookup returns CDR1 SGHTA and CDR2 FQGNSA. Trimming cost V 7 bases and J 5 bases; bases outside gene matches: 13. The CDR3 sequence is 15 residues long. The CDR3 protein is CASTSLDRAVETQYF. In nucleotides, the CDR3 is TGTGCCAGCACCTCCCTTGACAGGGCCGTCGAGACCCAGTACTTC.

The chain carries TRBV25-1 and TRBJ2-5; 9 nucleotides agree with TRBD1. The V gene's germline CDR1 is MGHDK and CDR2 SYGVNS. Trimming cost V 5 bases and J 4 bases; bases outside gene matches: 8. The CDR3 spans 15 residues. DNA for the CDR3: TGTGCCAGCAGTACCCCGACAGGGGGGGTAGAGACCCAGTACTTC. Encoded protein: CASSTPTGGVETQYF.

V and J are TRBV11-2 and TRBJ2-7; 7 bases match TRBD2. This CDR3 spans 16 amino acids. The J segment lost 2 bases and the V segment lost 0 bases, leaving 7 bases of the junction unmatched. The germline gives CDR1 SGHAT, CDR2 FQNNGV. CDR3: CASSLDSGGTPYEQYF. The CDR3 nucleotides are TGTGCCAGCAGCTTAGATTCGGGGGGAACCCCCTACGAGCAGTACTTC.

The chain links TRBV10-3 to TRBJ1-1, with D perhaps matching TRBD1 (5 bases). The V end lost 4 bases, the J end lost 8 bases, and 8 bases lay between the germline ends. This CDR3 spans 11 amino acids. Germline CDR1 is ENHRY and CDR2 is SYGVKD. CDR3 nucleotide sequence: TGTGCCATCAGTGGGGACGGGGAAGCTTTCTTT. Protein sequence: CAISGDGEAFF.

The genes are TRBV30 and TRBJ2-7; TRBD2 is a possible D gene (6 bases). CDR3 length: 16 amino acids. V was trimmed by 1 base and J by 4 bases, leaving 20 bases between them. CDR1 is GTSNPN and CDR2 is SVGIG in the germline V gene (reference sequence). The CDR3 DNA sequence: TGTGCCTGGAGTGGGTTAGCGGCAGGGAATGGGTACGAGCAGTACTTC. This gives the protein CAWSGLAAGNGYEQYF.

The rearrangement uses TRBV10-3 and TRBJ2-1; 7 bases fit TRBD1. The length of the CDR3 is 15 residues. V lost 0 bases and J lost 4; bases outside the gene matches: 3. Germline V gene sequence: CDR1 ENHRY, CDR2 SYGVKD. The DNA for the CDR3 is TGTGCCATCAGTGAGTCAGGGGGCGGTTACAATGAGCAGTTCTTC. Translating gives CAISESGGGYNEQFF.

This clone was seen a handful of times. The chain uses TRBV6-1 and TRBJ1-2; D gene ambiguous. Trimming left V 1 base short and J 0 bases short, with 9 bases between. CDR3 length: 15 amino acids. Germline CDR1 reads MNHNS; CDR2 reads SASEGT. CDR3 protein: CASSEVAKANYGYTF. The CDR3 DNA reads as TGTGCCAGCAGTGAAGTGGCGAAAGCTAACTATGGCTACACCTTC.

This clone has only one observation. CDR3 in amino acids: CASSLGGASGANVLTF. DNA for the CDR3: TGTGCCAGCAGTTTAGGGGGCGCGTCGGGGGCCAACGTCCTGACTTTC. This rearrangement joins TRBV28 to TRBJ2-6, with D perhaps TRBD1 (6 bases). With 2 bases removed from V and 4 bases from J, the gap between germline ends came to 12 bases. Germline V lookup: CDR1 MDHEN, CDR2 SYDVKM. This CDR3 is built from 16 residues.

This chain uses TRBV19 with TRBJ2-5; perhaps D is TRBD1 or TRBD2 (6 bases each). Looked up from germline, CDR1 is LNHDA and CDR2 is SQIVND (reference sequence). With 6 bases removed from V and 5 bases from J, the gap between germline ends came to 16 bases. CDR3 length: 14 residues. The CDR3 loop is CASSNGGGLETQYF. The DNA for the CDR3 is TGTGCCAGTAGCAACGGAGGGGGGCTGGAGACCCAGTACTTC.

The CDR3 loop is CASSEAAAGGNEQFF. CDR3 coding DNA: TGTGCCAGCAGTGAAGCAGCAGCGGGAGGGAATGAGCAGTTCTTC. V usage is TRBV2 and J usage is TRBJ2-1; 10 nucleotides match TRBD2. Germline CDR1 is SNHLY and CDR2 is FYNNEI. There are 15 residues in the CDR3. V shed 0 bases, J shed 7 bases, and the junction held 3 bases outside the gene matches.

This clone was recorded only once. The chain recombines TRBV6-6 with TRBJ2-3; D call uncertain. V gave up 5 bases and J gave up 0 bases, with 15 bases separating them. The CDR3 spans 16 residues. The germline gives CDR1 MNHNY, CDR2 SVGAGI (reference sequence). As DNA, the CDR3 is TGTGCCAGCAGTAAATCCGTAAGGGCTAGCACAGATACGCAGTATTTT. Translated: CASSKSVRASTDTQYF.

The chain recombines TRBV2 with TRBJ2-2; 7 nucleotides line up with TRBD1. The germline CDR1 and CDR2 sequences are SNHLY and FYNNEI. The CDR3 consists of 15 residues. Trimming at V came to 5 bases and at J to 7 bases, leaving 10 bases not matched to a gene. The CDR3 DNA reads as TGTGCCAGCAGTATGACAGGGTCTTTCGGCGGGGAGCTGTTTTTT. Protein product: CASSMTGSFGGELFF.

This clone was counted a single time. The V gene is TRBV9, the J gene TRBJ2-1, with D possibly being TRBD2 (6 bases). Trimming pared 0 bases from V and 9 bases from J, leaving 16 bases between. Germline lookup yields CDR1 SGDLS and CDR2 YYNGEE. This CDR3 spans 15 amino acids. As DNA, the CDR3 is TGTGCCAGCAGCGTAGGGGTGGCGGGAAGGAGTGAGCAGTTCTTC. It codes for CASSVGVAGRSEQFF. Together with reference TRBV9 and TRBJ2-1, the CDR3 gives the full variable domain: DSGVTQTPKHLITATGQRVTLRCSPRSGDLSVYWYQQSLDQGLQFLIQYYNGEERAKGNILERFSAQQFPDLHSELNLSSLELGDSALYFCASSVGVAGRSEQFFGPGTRLTVL.

The chain recombines TRBV27 with TRBJ2-5; weak D call: TRBD1 (6 bases). Germline V gene lookup returns CDR1 MNHEY and CDR2 SMNVEV (reference sequence). Trimming pared 5 bases from V and 3 bases from J, leaving 19 bases between. The CDR3 runs 16 residues. This CDR3 reads CASSTRTAVSKETQYF. In nucleotides, the CDR3 is TGTGCCAGCAGTACCCGGACAGCCGTATCGAAAGAGACCCAGTACTTC.

The rearrangement links TRBV5-1 to TRBJ2-7; 12 bases map to TRBD2. With V trimmed by 5 bases and J by 6 bases, 12 bases remained unmatched. This CDR3 is built from 16 residues. Per germline, CDR1 SGHRS and CDR2 YFSETQ. The CDR3 DNA follows: TGCGCCAGCAGGGGGGGAAATCTAGCGGGAGGGCCCGAGCAGTACTTC. It yields the protein CASRGGNLAGGPEQYF.

V is TRBV4-2 and J is TRBJ1-1; D is possibly TRBD1 (6 bases). The V and J ends lost 2 bases and 3 bases respectively, with 10 bases between them. This CDR3 has 14 residues. CDR1 is LGHNA and CDR2 is YNFKEQ in the germline V gene. The CDR3 DNA reads as TGTGCCAGCAGCCAAAGAGGGGGGGACACTGAAGCTTTCTTT. Translation gives CASSQRGGDTEAFF.

V is TRBV11-3 and J is TRBJ2-5; 8 positions match TRBD1. With 1 base clipped from V and 5 bases from J, the junction kept 3 bases outside the gene matches. Germline lookup yields CDR1 SGHNT and CDR2 YENEEA. This CDR3 has 14 amino acids. DNA for the CDR3: TGTGCCAGCAGCTTAGGGACAGGGCATGAGACCCAGTACTTC. Translated, it gives CASSLGTGHETQYF.

The genes are TRBV28 and TRBJ2-7; D not resolved. V lost 2 bases to trimming and J lost 2 bases, with 7 bases between them. Germline-derived CDR1 and CDR2 are MDHEN and SYDVKM. CDR3 length: 13 amino acids. The CDR3 sequence: CASSLVQPYEQYF. The CDR3 DNA reads as TGTGCCAGCAGTTTAGTACAGCCCTACGAGCAGTACTTC. Full variable domain (missing parts from reference TRBV28 and TRBJ2-7): DVKVTQSSRYLVKRTGEKVFLECVQDMDHENMFWYRQDPGLGLRLIYFSYDVKMKEKGDIPEGYSVSREKKERFSLILESASTNQTSMYLCASSLVQPYEQYFGPGTRLTVT.

The gene calls are TRBV27 and TRBJ2-7; 8 nucleotides line up with TRBD2. The CDR3 extends over 16 amino acids. After removal of 7 bases from V and 4 bases from J, the junction contained 15 bases not matched to a gene. Germline V lookup: CDR1 MNHEY, CDR2 SMNVEV (reference sequence). This CDR3 is CASIPPSGTRLYEQYF. In DNA, the CDR3 is TGTGCCAGCATTCCCCCCTCCGGGACTAGGCTTTACGAGCAGTACTTC.

V is TRBV10-3 and J is TRBJ1-4, with no clear D. With 2 bases removed from V and 8 bases from J, the gap between germline ends came to 9 bases. The CDR3 contains 13 residues. The V gene's germline CDR1 is ENHRY and CDR2 SYGVKD. The chain's CDR3 is CAISETKGEKLFF. DNA of the CDR3: TGTGCCATCAGTGAGACCAAAGGGGAAAAACTGTTTTTT.

Here the CDR3 reads CASSTFDRVNTEAFF. CDR3 DNA sequence: TGTGCCAGCAGTACTTTCGACAGGGTGAACACTGAAGCTTTCTTT. The J gene is TRBJ1-1, the V gene TRBV28; TRBD1 matches at 7 bases. Trimming took 5 bases from V and 0 from J; bases not matched to a gene: 6. CDR3 length: 15 amino acids. From germline, CDR1 is MDHEN and CDR2 SYDVKM.